These 10 T cell receptor beta chains share one sample of origin, sequenced in a study of shared clonotypes between healthy human individuals. CD45RO negativity and positive selection for CCR7 defined naive CD8 cells, a population that excluded terminally differentiated effector memory CD45RA+ cells. Sequenced by immunoSEQ multiplex PCR; TCRdb stores in-frame clones only, minus some. Of about 1,900,000 clones in the sample, just under 95% are singletons; the top ten hold around 1%. Sequenced input: naive CD8+ T cells sorted from blood. The receptors derive from a man in his late teens or twenties in good health.

The rearrangement joins TRBV29-1 to TRBJ2-1; possible D gene TRBD2, 6 bases. This CDR3 has 12 amino acids. Germline-derived CDR1 and CDR2 are SQVTM and ANQGSEA. The germline V and J ends were trimmed by 0 bases and 10 bases, with 10 bases remaining between them. In DNA form, the CDR3 reads TGCAGCGTTGAAGATCGGGAGATAGAGCAGTTCTTC. Amino acids: CSVEDREIEQFF.

The genes are TRBV28 and TRBJ2-5; the D is unclear. The CDR3 sequence is 15 residues long. Per the germline V gene, CDR1 is MDHEN and CDR2 is SYDVKM. Trimming removed 3 bases from V and 2 bases from J, with 13 bases in between. In DNA, the CDR3 is TGTGCCAGCAGTTTCGCGGCCTTGGGTCAAGAGACCCAGTACTTC. This translates into CASSFAALGQETQYF. The full variable domain, its missing parts supplied by reference TRBV28 and TRBJ2-5, is DVKVTQSSRYLVKRTGEKVFLECVQDMDHENMFWYRQDPGLGLRLIYFSYDVKMKEKGDIPEGYSVSREKKERFSLILESASTNQTSMYLCASSFAALGQETQYFGPGTRLLVL.

CDR3 bases: TGTGCCAGCAGTTCCTTGGGGTATGGTGAGCAGTTCTTC. Protein product: CASSSLGYGEQFF. V is TRBV6-5 and J is TRBJ2-1; D is unresolved. Deletions cut 4 bases from V and 9 bases from J, with 13 bases between. The CDR3 covers 13 residues. Germline V gene data show CDR1 as MNHEY and CDR2 as SVGAGI.

The CDR3 DNA sequence: TGTGCCAGCAGTTACGGGGCTGGGCAGCCCCAGCATTTT. Protein product: CASSYGAGQPQHF. The J gene is TRBJ1-5, the V gene TRBV27; possible D gene TRBD1, 5 bases. This CDR3 is 13 amino acids long. CDR1 and CDR2 from the germline V gene are MNHEY and SMNVEV (reference sequence). V lost 4 bases and J lost 7, with 11 bases in between.

J is TRBJ2-7 and V is TRBV6-5, with 10 bases lining up with TRBD1. After removal of 10 bases from V and 5 bases from J, the junction contained 8 bases not matched to a gene. CDR1 is MNHEY, CDR2 SVGAGI, per germline. This CDR3 has 13 amino acids. In DNA, the CDR3 is TGTGCCACACACGGGACAGGGGAAAACGAGCAGTACTTC. Its translation: CATHGTGENEQYF.

The chain is built from TRBV5-1 and TRBJ2-1, with D perhaps matching TRBD1 (5 bases). V was pared by 6 bases and J by 0 bases, with 13 bases between. CDR1 is SGHRS and CDR2 is YFSETQ in the germline V gene. The CDR3 runs 15 residues. For the CDR3, the DNA is TGCGCCAGCATCGTGGACACAAGCTCCTACAATGAGCAGTTCTTC. Its translation: CASIVDTSSYNEQFF.

The J gene is TRBJ1-1, the V gene TRBV25-1, with 8 bases aligning to TRBD1. V was clipped by 1 base and J by 3 bases; unmatched bases: 10. There are 17 residues in the CDR3. Germline V lookup: CDR1 MGHDK, CDR2 SYGVNS. CDR3 protein: CASSESPSKTGDTEAFF. Here the CDR3 DNA reads TGTGCCAGCAGTGAATCCCCTTCGAAGACAGGGGACACTGAAGCTTTCTTT.

This clone was detected a few times. Within the sample, other DNA sequences also encode this same CDR3. The chain is built from TRBV29-1 and TRBJ2-7, with TRBD1 matching over 7 bases. This CDR3 is built from 13 residues. Germline CDR1 and CDR2: SQVTM and ANQGSEA. J lost 0 bases, V lost 2 bases, and 1 base had no gene match. The CDR3 is CSVETGDSYEQYF. The CDR3, as DNA: TGCAGCGTTGAAACAGGGGACTCCTACGAGCAGTACTTC.

The chain couples TRBV5-4 to TRBJ2-3; 7 positions match TRBD2. This CDR3 is built from 15 residues. The germline V gene encodes CDR1 SGHNT and CDR2 YYREEE (reference sequence). Losses at the gene ends were 0 bases for V and 2 bases for J; bases not matched to a gene: 3. The CDR3 here is CASSLAREFTDTQYF. The CDR3, as DNA: TGTGCCAGCAGCTTGGCGCGGGAGTTCACAGATACGCAGTATTTT.

The genes are TRBV11-2 and TRBJ1-1; 7 bases are shared with TRBD1. The CDR3 covers 18 residues. The V and J ends lost 1 base and 4 bases, in that order; junction bases with no gene match: 15. From germline, CDR1 is SGHAT and CDR2 FQNNGV. The CDR3 region is CASSLGLRGSLKVTEAFF. In DNA, the CDR3 is TGTGCCAGCAGCTTAGGGCTCAGGGGGTCCCTTAAGGTCACTGAAGCTTTCTTT.